Listed below are T cell receptor beta chains from one sample, sequenced in a study of cytomegalovirus exposure and HLA in healthy donors. Clones were sequenced by immunoSEQ multiplex PCR, and TCRdb holds only the in-frame ones, with some missing. The sample records about 170,000 clones, 75% to 90% being singletons. The sample taken for sequencing was PBMCs. Receptors originate from a boy younger than 10 in good health and CMV-seronegative. CDR3s include the opening cysteine and the closing phenylalanine or tryptophan. D genes are given only for firm matches. Some rows have no size entry. The others give once, few or many, or a class for an expanded clone.

>TRBV10-1|-|TRBJ2-7|TRBD2
CASSERTSGYEQYF
TGCGCCAGCAGTGAACGAACTAGCGGATACGAGCAGTACTTC
>TRBV5-1|-|TRBJ2-1|-
CASSSAGGPSYNKQFF
TGCGCCAGCAGCTCGGCCGGGGGTCCCTCCTACAATAAGCAGTTCTTC
>TRBV11-3|-|TRBJ2-1|-
CASSLGLNEQFF
TGTGCCAGCAGCTTAGGTCTGAATGAGCAGTTCTTC
>TRBV2|-|TRBJ2-1|-
CASNWGRAYNEQFF
TGTGCCAGCAATTGGGGCAGGGCCTACAATGAGCAGTTCTTC
>TRBV4-1|-|TRBJ2-1|-
CASSQEGAWVYNEQFF
TGCGCCAGCAGCCAAGAGGGGGCCTGGGTTTACAATGAGCAGTTCTTC
>TRBV6-6|-|TRBJ2-2|-
CASSYTNTGELFF
TGTGCCAGCAGTTATACGAACACCGGGGAGCTGTTTTTT
>TRBV5-1|once|TRBJ1-6|-
CASSPGQSNSPLHF
TGCGCCAGCAGCCCCGGACAAAGCAATTCACCCCTCCACTTT
>TRBV28|-|TRBJ1-2|TRBD1
CASSTGTGFYGYTF
TGTGCCAGCAGCACGGGGACAGGGTTTTATGGCTACACCTTC
>TRBV4-1|few|TRBJ2-7|TRBD2
CASSLIAGGPDYEQYF
TGCGCCAGCAGCCTCATAGCGGGAGGTCCAGACTACGAGCAGTACTTC
>TRBV2|once|TRBJ2-7|-
CASSEWTASEQYF
TGTGCCAGCAGTGAGTGGACTGCTAGCGAGCAGTACTTC
>TRBV27|-|TRBJ2-1|TRBD2
CASSTPSGGIDEQFF
TGTGCCAGCAGTACACCTAGCGGGGGGATTGATGAGCAGTTCTTC
>TRBV7-8|-|TRBJ2-3|TRBD2
CASSFPQGVAGVTDTQYF
TGTGCCAGCAGCTTTCCCCAGGGGGTAGCGGGAGTCACAGATACGCAGTATTTT
>TRBV7-9|once|TRBJ2-7|-
CSSSLDSVEQYF
TGTTCCAGCAGCTTAGACTCGGTCGAGCAGTACTTC
>TRBV6-5|-|TRBJ1-1|TRBD1
CASSSLPGTGKTEAFF
TGTGCCAGCAGTTCTTTACCTGGGACAGGGAAAACTGAAGCTTTCTTT
>TRBV11-2|-|TRBJ2-5|-
CASSYRETQYF
TGTGCCAGCAGCTACAGGGAGACCCAGTACTTC